This record concerns one T cell receptor (beta chain) sequence. Its antigen specificity is not known. No much larger clone exists at a distance of one base, and base qualities are not known. In total, more than 500 healthy bone marrow donors made up the cohort. At the time of sampling, every cohort member was nominally healthy, though immune exposures that went unrecorded were likely present. The donor tested CMV seronegative, placing the donor among the approximately 400 seronegative members of the cohort. A peripheral blood sample was provided by each donor, and peripheral blood mononuclear cells were used for TCR beta sequencing. The Qiagen DNeasy Blood Extraction Kit was used to extract genomic DNA from the blood cell samples. The germline V gene (reference sequence) sets CDR1 to LNHDA and CDR2 to SQIVND. V loses 3 bases, J loses 6 bases, and the germline ends lie 6 bases apart. Including cysteine and phenylalanine, the CDR3 has 12 amino acids. Just the 36-base CDR3 DNA is kept, in frame starting at base 1.

The library relied on the immunoSEQ multiplex PCR assay. The multiplex PCR relied on a mix of 60 forward primers for TCR Vbeta segments and 13 reverse primers for TCR Jbeta segments. The CDR3 region of rearranged TCR beta genes was amplified from genomic DNA with a multiplex PCR assay. Amplified TCR beta libraries were sequenced as 87-base-pair reads on the Illumina HiSeq System. In the source study's methods: Across the 670 or so repertoires, a later analysis counted 80 million or so unique TCR beta chains, around 10 million of which were shared by at least two donors. To remove PCR and sequencing errors, raw reads were error-corrected and collapsed into unique sequences using a nearest-neighbor algorithm that merged closely related sequences. Alignment of CDR3 sequences to IMGT reference sequences was used to assign V, D and J gene segments. Each retained sequence needed at least a six-nucleotide match to both a V gene segment and a J gene segment. A rearrangement was called productive if the CDR3 had no stop codons and remained in frame with V and J, and every other rearrangement was called non-productive. CDR3 was defined according to IMGT convention as the region running from the second conserved V-encoded cysteine to the conserved J-encoded phenylalanine. In an earlier analysis of around 640 of the donors, sequences lacking an unambiguous match to a single V gene segment were excluded. In an earlier analysis of several hundred of the donors, V segments were called functional above 56.7% productive rearrangements and were called segregating when the between-donor standard deviation exceeded 5%. A statistical classification framework was developed to diagnose cytomegalovirus status using the catalog of TCR beta chain sequences. A later analysis assigned V and J genes by comparing TCR nucleotide sequences with IMGT/GENE-DB human TR gene sequences. Using the TCRdist pipeline, a later analysis assigned CDR3 sequences along with most-parsimonious VDJ recombination scenarios. In a later analysis, each TCR beta chain was defined by its CDR3 amino acid sequence together with its V-gene family, and reads without a unique V-gene family were excluded. As a way to deal with suspected cross-contamination and a sequencing artifact, a later analysis dropped roughly 620 nucleotide sequences that were highly shared and had low generation probability. A later analysis calculated a clonal expansion index for each public chain from normalized within-repertoire ranks of inferred template counts. In a later analysis, generation probabilities were computed with a VDJ recombination model fitted to out-of-frame rearrangements, and the resulting probabilities were checked against IGoR. A later analysis scored TCR-TCR, TCR-HLA and TCR-CMV co-occurrence with hypergeometric tests, applying a repertoire-size bias correction to TCR pairs. To estimate false discovery rates, a later analysis permuted the HLA or CMV assignments 20 times. A later analysis grouped co-occurring TCRs with DBSCAN, adding TCRdist sequence similarity when clustering within HLA-allele-positive subsets. For co-occurrence clustering, repertoires with fewer than 30,000 or more than 120,000 public chains were excluded, along with 5 or 6 repertoires with anomalous nucleotide sharing. TCRdb stores this immuneACCESS table with in-frame sequences only. Part of the clones is absent; in the studies checked, under half of the shortfall reflects unresolved V genes, and no reason is known for the rest. V and J calls and clone size are as listed in that table; D and trimming were resolved from the DNA. The sample includes over 120,000 clones, with roughly 80% observed a single time. Less than 3.5% of the sample belongs to the ten largest clones.

This sample was taken from a study of cytomegalovirus exposure and HLA in healthy donors (dated by TCRdb to the late 2010s). The study in broad terms: An earlier analysis of approximately 590 of the donors reported 250 to 350 Gb of sequence data and 117 million unique TCR beta sequences from 150 million to 200 million T cells. On average, around 240,000 unique TCR beta nucleotide sequences were sequenced per donor among a few hundred genotyped donors of the cohort, with roughly 18% of those sequences being non-productive. An earlier analysis of 587 of the donors used high-throughput TCR beta sequencing to judge whether each TCR beta V gene segment behaved as functional or pseudogenic. The study aimed to test whether cataloging public T cell receptors could reveal signatures of past pathogen exposure. HLA typing included class I and class II loci at four-digit resolution. The genetic ancestry cluster associated with self-reported Caucasian donors included about four fifths of the roughly 400 genotyped donors. The T cell repertoires of some 700 subjects were profiled by immunosequencing and related to cytomegalovirus serostatus. The number of donors typed differed by locus, with roughly 629-640 for A, B, C, DRB1 and DQB1, over 500 for DQA1, 600 to 610 for DPA1, and 450 to 480 for DPB1. To study patterns of TCR occurrence, a later analysis re-analyzed previously published TCR beta repertoires from around 660 donors and added high-resolution HLA genotyping. Alongside the repertoire data, information on donor age, sex, ethnicity and CMV serostatus was compiled. Because of strong linkage in the cohort, four to six DR-DQ haplotypes were treated as single units for association and clustering. An early release covering more than 500 HLA-typed donors comprised 250 to 350 gigabases of sequencing data and roughly 86 million unique TCR sequences. Besides the first cohort of 500 to 700 subjects, a separate validation cohort made up of over 95 different subjects was used. A later genetic analysis took genome-wide SNP genotypes for about 65% of the 666 donors and used that subset as a discovery cohort. All discovery cohort repertoires had been generated on a single sequencing platform. Rather than drawing on any new phenotypic data, the later analysis identified candidate immune exposures from TCR beta sequences and the way those sequences occurred across donors. To predict cytomegalovirus infection status, the study brought together high-throughput TCR immunosequencing, statistical association of individual TCRs with disease status, and machine learning.

On the study overall, not on this receptor specifically: The study listed 170 or so TCR beta chains as associated with cytomegalovirus. In both the original and validation cohorts, the classifier was reported to diagnose cytomegalovirus status with high specificity and sensitivity. At a false discovery rate of 0.05, a later analysis linked some 17,000 TCR beta sequences to specific HLA alleles. Linkage disequilibrium might explain the correlated functional status among segregating V segments, but an unknown experimental factor could not be ruled out. A few of the identified cytomegalovirus-associated TCR beta chains were confirmed in vitro to be specific for cytomegalovirus antigens. A later analysis reported that several top co-occurrence clusters appeared linked to parvovirus B19, influenza, CMV and Epstein-Barr virus. Some 16 rarely observed V segments, including chromosome 9 orphons, were excluded from the earlier analysis of a few hundred of the donors because counts were too low. Because HLA typing was unavailable for some donors at each locus, only the typed subset was used in association tests. A further reported finding was that TCR beta sequences accurately predicted the HLA-A and HLA-B alleles for most subjects in the first cohort. A later genetic analysis associated a missense DCLRE1C variant with V-gene and J-gene trimming of TCR beta chains, and an independent cohort replicated the association. A later analysis found that TCR association rates varied across HLA loci, with DRB1 alleles showing the most associated TCRs and HLA-C alleles the fewest. In this cohort, only TCR beta chains were sequenced, and detectable features were limited by the absence of alpha or paired-chain data. According to the authors, the approach could potentially be generalized to other disease states and immunological phenotypes. Broadly in line with IMGT annotations, most TCR beta V segments showed up in productive rearrangements about 87% or about 30% of the time in an earlier analysis of 587 of the donors. A later analysis found that HLA-associated TCR beta chains were more clonally expanded and had lower generation probabilities than equally common non-associated chains. Across donors, most TCR sequences were observed very rarely, whereas some public TCRs were present in many individuals. Presence/absence analyses assumed roughly uniform sequencing depth across donors, an assumption that may not hold. According to a later analysis, most CMV-associated TCR beta chains appeared to be HLA-restricted, and the HLA associations seemed to be driven largely by CMV exposure. In a later genetic analysis, fewer N-insertions in productive TCRs were reported among donors in an Asian-associated ancestry cluster than the 666-donor mean. Some IMGT-functional V segments, including TRBV6-2 and TRBV6-3, could not be distinguished by the 87-base-pair reads and were therefore excluded. The only immune exposure information available for the cohort was CMV serostatus. When HLA alleles, especially DR and DQ, strongly co-occurred, attributing TCR associations to individual alleles was difficult. The sequencing pipeline was judged likely to have produced a cluster of highly shared sequence variants as a technical artifact.

The clonotype was recovered from a woman younger than 45 in good health and CMV-seronegative. The chain is assembled from TRBV19 and TRBJ1-5, with the D gene call left open. Sequencing was done on a sample of PBMCs. The nucleotide sequence reads TGTGCCAGTAGTATTGGCAGTCAGCCCCAGCATTTT. Translated, it reads CASSIGSQPQHF. Reference TRBV19 and TRBJ1-5 genes cover what lies past the CDR3, so the full variable domain is DGGITQSPKYLFRKEGQNVTLSCEQNLNHDAMYWYRQDPGQGLRLIYYSQIVNDFQKGDIAEGYSVSREKKESFPLTVTSAQKNPTAFYLCASSIGSQPQHFGDGTRLSIL.